The rows below give T cell receptor beta chains drawn from one sample of a study of PD-1 blockade in classical Hodgkin lymphoma. TCRdb's copy holds only in-frame clones and misses some; the assay was immunoSEQ multiplex PCR. Of about 4,500 clones listed, more than 60% are singletons. The sequenced sample was CD8+ T cells from blood, obtained at baseline. Source of these receptors: a human donor with classical Hodgkin lymphoma. CDR3s include the opening cysteine and the closing phenylalanine or tryptophan. The order of the fields is D gene, V gene, J gene, clone size, CDR3 protein, CDR3 DNA. D genes are given only for firm matches. Not all rows give a size; the values are once, few, many and, for expanded clones, a class.

d_gene: .; v_gene: TRBV19; j_gene: TRBJ2-3; abundance: .; CDR3aa: CASSMLVQPSTDTQYF; CDR3nt: TGTGCCAGTAGTATGCTTGTACAGCCTAGCACAGATACGCAGTATTTT
d_gene: .; v_gene: TRBV6-6; j_gene: TRBJ1-2; abundance: .; CDR3aa: CASSYDFHSYGYTF; CDR3nt: TGTGCCAGCAGTTACGACTTCCATAGCTATGGCTACACCTTC
d_gene: .; v_gene: TRBV7-9; j_gene: TRBJ2-1; abundance: .; CDR3aa: CASSLVQGYNEQFF; CDR3nt: TGTGCCAGCAGCTTAGTTCAGGGGTACAATGAGCAGTTCTTC
d_gene: .; v_gene: TRBV19; j_gene: TRBJ1-2; abundance: .; CDR3aa: CASSMTWPSYGYTF; CDR3nt: TGTGCCAGTAGTATGACGTGGCCTAGCTATGGCTACACCTTC
d_gene: .; v_gene: TRBV5-4; j_gene: TRBJ1-2; abundance: .; CDR3aa: CASSLDGNYGYTF; CDR3nt: TGTGCCAGCAGCCTGGACGGGAACTATGGCTACACCTTC
d_gene: .; v_gene: TRBV6-5; j_gene: TRBJ2-2; abundance: .; CDR3aa: CASSYSETGELFF; CDR3nt: TGTGCCAGCAGTTACTCAGAAACCGGGGAGCTGTTTTTT
d_gene: .; v_gene: TRBV7-9; j_gene: TRBJ2-7; abundance: .; CDR3aa: CASSLDVNEQYF; CDR3nt: TGTGCCAGCAGCTTAGATGTCAACGAGCAGTACTTC
d_gene: TRBD1; v_gene: TRBV13; j_gene: TRBJ2-7; abundance: .; CDR3aa: CASSRGDRVYEQYF; CDR3nt: TGTGCCAGCAGCCGAGGGGACAGGGTCTACGAGCAGTACTTC
d_gene: .; v_gene: TRBV4-3; j_gene: TRBJ2-1; abundance: .; CDR3aa: CASSQDRTDGEQFF; CDR3nt: TGCGCCAGCAGCCAAGATCGGACCGACGGTGAGCAGTTCTTC
d_gene: TRBD1; v_gene: TRBV4-1; j_gene: TRBJ2-7; abundance: .; CDR3aa: CASSLSGQWTEQYF; CDR3nt: TGCGCCAGCAGCCTTTCGGGACAGTGGACCGAGCAGTACTTC
d_gene: .; v_gene: TRBV4-2; j_gene: TRBJ2-1; abundance: .; CDR3aa: CASSQEGRDPNEQFF; CDR3nt: TGTGCCAGCAGCCAAGAGGGGCGGGACCCTAATGAGCAGTTCTTC
d_gene: .; v_gene: TRBV30; j_gene: TRBJ1-2; abundance: .; CDR3aa: CAWSPGTDNYGYTF; CDR3nt: TGTGCCTGGAGTCCCGGGACGGATAACTATGGCTACACCTTC
d_gene: TRBD2; v_gene: TRBV11-3; j_gene: TRBJ2-3; abundance: .; CDR3aa: CASSYGSGGAADTQYF; CDR3nt: TGTGCCAGCAGTTATGGTAGCGGGGGGGCCGCAGATACGCAGTATTTT
d_gene: .; v_gene: TRBV6-5; j_gene: TRBJ1-1; abundance: .; CDR3aa: CAISERTEAFF; CDR3nt: TGTGCCATCAGTGAGAGAACTGAAGCTTTCTTT
d_gene: .; v_gene: TRBV30; j_gene: TRBJ1-5; abundance: .; CDR3aa: CAWSVQRGTEYSNQPQHF; CDR3nt: TGTGCCTGGAGTGTACAACGGGGCACTGAATATAGCAATCAGCCCCAGCATTTT
d_gene: TRBD2; v_gene: TRBV9; j_gene: TRBJ2-2; abundance: .; CDR3aa: CASSVSWGFGGMFGGELFF; CDR3nt: TGTGCCAGCAGCGTATCCTGGGGTTTCGGGGGGATGTTCGGCGGGGAGCTGTTTTTT
d_gene: .; v_gene: TRBV9; j_gene: TRBJ2-7; abundance: .; CDR3aa: CASSAAGGGLDEQYF; CDR3nt: TGTGCCAGCAGCGCCGCAGGGGGGGGGCTCGACGAGCAGTACTTC
d_gene: .; v_gene: TRBV7-6; j_gene: TRBJ2-7; abundance: few; CDR3aa: CASSDYLYEQYF; CDR3nt: TGTGCCAGCAGTGACTATCTCTACGAGCAGTACTTC
d_gene: .; v_gene: TRBV7-9; j_gene: TRBJ2-3; abundance: .; CDR3aa: CASSLEGYTDTQYF; CDR3nt: TGTGCCAGCAGCTTAGAGGGGTACACAGATACGCAGTATTTT
d_gene: .; v_gene: TRBV5-6; j_gene: TRBJ1-2; abundance: .; CDR3aa: CASSLAWEGGYGYTF; CDR3nt: TGTGCCAGCAGCTTGGCCTGGGAGGGCGGCTATGGCTACACCTTC
d_gene: TRBD1; v_gene: TRBV2; j_gene: TRBJ1-4; abundance: .; CDR3aa: CASRERDRGHEKLFF; CDR3nt: TGTGCCAGCAGGGAACGGGACAGGGGGCATGAAAAACTGTTTTTT
d_gene: .; v_gene: TRBV27; j_gene: TRBJ2-6; abundance: .; CDR3aa: CASSLYEASGANVLTF; CDR3nt: TGTGCCAGCAGTTTATACGAGGCCTCTGGGGCCAACGTCCTGACTTTC
d_gene: TRBD2; v_gene: TRBV28; j_gene: TRBJ2-3; abundance: .; CDR3aa: CASSLTSGRGDTQYF; CDR3nt: TGTGCCAGCAGTCTGACTAGCGGGAGGGGAGATACGCAGTATTTT
d_gene: .; v_gene: TRBV9; j_gene: TRBJ1-2; abundance: .; CDR3aa: CASSDGIDSHVNYGYTF; CDR3nt: TGTGCCAGCAGCGACGGTATTGACAGCCACGTTAACTATGGCTACACCTTC
d_gene: .; v_gene: TRBV2; j_gene: TRBJ1-2; abundance: few; CDR3aa: CASSDRPTGTYGYTF; CDR3nt: TGTGCCAGCAGTGATCGGCCCACAGGGACCTATGGCTACACCTTC
d_gene: .; v_gene: TRBV7-2; j_gene: TRBJ2-5; abundance: .; CDR3aa: CASSPRDIQETQYF; CDR3nt: TGTGCCAGCAGCCCCAGGGACATACAAGAGACCCAGTACTTC
d_gene: TRBD2; v_gene: TRBV19; j_gene: TRBJ2-7; abundance: once; CDR3aa: CASSLGLAGGVYEQYF; CDR3nt: TGTGCCAGTAGTTTGGGACTAGCGGGAGGGGTCTACGAGCAGTACTTC
d_gene: .; v_gene: TRBV7-9; j_gene: TRBJ2-3; abundance: once; CDR3aa: CASSPPGPNTQYF; CDR3nt: TGTGCCAGCAGCCCCCCCGGCCCGAATACGCAGTATTTT
d_gene: .; v_gene: TRBV6-5; j_gene: TRBJ2-1; abundance: once; CDR3aa: CASSYYGPYNEQFF; CDR3nt: TGTGCCAGCAGTTACTATGGTCCCTACAATGAGCAGTTCTTC
d_gene: .; v_gene: TRBV5-1; j_gene: TRBJ2-2; abundance: .; CDR3aa: CASSFVWGVANTGELFF; CDR3nt: TGCGCCAGCAGCTTCGTGTGGGGCGTCGCGAACACCGGGGAGCTGTTTTTT
d_gene: TRBD1; v_gene: TRBV6-5; j_gene: TRBJ2-5; abundance: .; CDR3aa: CASSYEGQGAETQYF; CDR3nt: TGTGCCAGCAGTTATGAGGGACAGGGTGCCGAGACCCAGTACTTC
d_gene: .; v_gene: TRBV10-1; j_gene: TRBJ2-7; abundance: .; CDR3aa: CASSESYGDRYEQYF; CDR3nt: TGCGCCAGCAGTGAGTCTTATGGGGACCGCTACGAGCAGTACTTC
d_gene: TRBD2; v_gene: TRBV6-5; j_gene: TRBJ2-7; abundance: few; CDR3aa: CASTTSGNPYEQYF; CDR3nt: TGTGCCAGCACAACTAGCGGGAACCCCTACGAGCAGTACTTC
d_gene: TRBD1; v_gene: TRBV27; j_gene: TRBJ2-7; abundance: .; CDR3aa: CASSWPGTGTYEQYF; CDR3nt: TGTGCCAGCAGTTGGCCCGGGACAGGTACCTACGAGCAGTACTTC
d_gene: TRBD2; v_gene: TRBV5-1; j_gene: TRBJ2-3; abundance: .; CDR3aa: CASSLEGLALTDTQYF; CDR3nt: TGCGCCAGCAGCTTGGAGGGACTAGCGCTGACAGATACGCAGTATTTT
d_gene: .; v_gene: TRBV5-8; j_gene: TRBJ2-7; abundance: .; CDR3aa: CASSLGRVEQYF; CDR3nt: TGTGCCAGCAGCTTGGGCAGAGTCGAGCAGTACTTC
d_gene: TRBD2; v_gene: TRBV9; j_gene: TRBJ2-3; abundance: once; CDR3aa: CASSVGSGATDTQYF; CDR3nt: TGTGCCAGCAGCGTAGGGAGCGGGGCCACAGATACGCAGTATTTT
d_gene: TRBD1; v_gene: TRBV4-3; j_gene: TRBJ2-1; abundance: few; CDR3aa: CASSQGTGGIYNEQFF; CDR3nt: TGCGCCAGCAGCCAAGGGACAGGGGGCATCTACAATGAGCAGTTCTTC
d_gene: TRBD2; v_gene: TRBV29-1; j_gene: TRBJ2-1; abundance: .; CDR3aa: CSVEKRREGLQQFF; CDR3nt: TGCAGCGTTGAAAAACGGCGGGAGGGACTACAGCAGTTCTTC
d_gene: .; v_gene: TRBV7-2; j_gene: TRBJ1-1; abundance: .; CDR3aa: CASSPQGSNTEAFF; CDR3nt: TGTGCCAGCAGCCCCCAGGGCTCGAACACTGAAGCTTTCTTT
d_gene: TRBD1; v_gene: TRBV19; j_gene: TRBJ1-1; abundance: few; CDR3aa: CASRDRMNTEAFF; CDR3nt: TGTGCCAGTAGGGACAGGATGAACACTGAAGCTTTCTTT